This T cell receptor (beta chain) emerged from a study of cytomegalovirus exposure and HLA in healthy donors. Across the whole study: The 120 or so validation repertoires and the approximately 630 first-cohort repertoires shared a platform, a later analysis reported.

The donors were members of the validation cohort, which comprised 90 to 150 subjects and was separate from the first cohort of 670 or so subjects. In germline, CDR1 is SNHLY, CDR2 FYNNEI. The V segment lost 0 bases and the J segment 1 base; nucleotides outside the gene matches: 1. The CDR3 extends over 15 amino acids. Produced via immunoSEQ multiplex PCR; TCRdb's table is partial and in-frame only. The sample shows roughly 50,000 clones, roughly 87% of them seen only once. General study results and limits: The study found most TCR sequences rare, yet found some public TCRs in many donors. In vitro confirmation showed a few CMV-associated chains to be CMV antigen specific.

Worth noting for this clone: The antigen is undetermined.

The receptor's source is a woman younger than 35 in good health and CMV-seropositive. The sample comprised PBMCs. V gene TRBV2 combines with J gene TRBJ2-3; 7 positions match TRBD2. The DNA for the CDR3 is TGTGCCAGCAGTGAAGCTACTAGCGGCACAGATACGCAGTATTTT. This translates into CASSEATSGTDTQYF.